This T cell receptor (beta chain) stems from a study of blood T cell repertoires in COVID-19. Whole-study context: COVID-19 samples collected from the United States, Italy and Spain covered acute and convalescent phases. From T cells, B-cell-depleted T cells, or PBMCs came the material, which was cDNA or gDNA.

This clone was seen just once. Germline CDR1 is MNHEY and CDR2 is SVGEGT. V shed 6 bases, J shed 2 bases, and the junction held 13 bases outside the gene matches. The CDR3 has 19 amino acids. Authors' data handling: Estimates of nucleated cell counts were drawn from the amplification of reference gene primers. TCRdb's copy holds only in-frame clones and misses some; the assay was immunoSEQ multiplex PCR. V and J calls and clone size are as listed in that table; D and trimming were resolved from the DNA. The top ten clones hold approximately 19% of a sample with 150,000 to 200,000 clones, about 80% of them seen once.

The TCR originated in a woman at least 80 years old with acute or convalescent COVID-19. J is TRBJ2-6 and V is TRBV6-2 or TRBV6-3, with 10 nucleotides matching TRBD1. The sample comprised peripheral blood. CDR3 in amino acids: CASSPRRRDRGTGANVLTF. The CDR3 DNA reads as TGTGCCAGCAGCCCTCGTCGCCGGGACAGGGGAACTGGGGCCAACGTCCTGACTTTC.